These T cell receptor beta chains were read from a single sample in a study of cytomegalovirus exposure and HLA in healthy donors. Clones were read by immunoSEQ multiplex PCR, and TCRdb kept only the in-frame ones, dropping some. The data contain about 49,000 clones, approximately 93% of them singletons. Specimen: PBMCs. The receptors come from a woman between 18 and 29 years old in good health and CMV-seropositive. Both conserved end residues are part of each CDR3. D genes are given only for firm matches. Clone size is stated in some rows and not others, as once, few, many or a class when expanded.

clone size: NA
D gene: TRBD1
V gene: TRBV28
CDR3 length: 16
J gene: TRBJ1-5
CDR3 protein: CASSLYRGQGDQPQHF
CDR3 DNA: TGTGCCAGCAGCCTTTACAGGGGGCAAGGGGATCAGCCCCAGCATTTT

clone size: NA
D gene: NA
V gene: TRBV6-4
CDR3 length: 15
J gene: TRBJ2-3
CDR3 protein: CASSDSPSGTDTQYF
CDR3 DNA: TGTGCCAGCAGTGACTCTCCTAGCGGCACAGATACGCAGTATTTT

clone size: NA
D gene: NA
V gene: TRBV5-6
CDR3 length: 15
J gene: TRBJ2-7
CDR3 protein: CASRLSSSSSYEQYF
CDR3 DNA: TGTGCCAGCAGGCTTAGCTCATCGAGCTCCTACGAGCAGTACTTC

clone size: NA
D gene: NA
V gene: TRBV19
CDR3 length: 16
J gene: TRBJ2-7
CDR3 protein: CASSISFAGATYEQYF
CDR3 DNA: TGTGCCAGTAGTATATCTTTCGCTGGAGCAACATACGAGCAGTACTTC

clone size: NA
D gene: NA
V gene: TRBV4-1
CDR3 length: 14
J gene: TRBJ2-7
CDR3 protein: CASSQDVQRHEQYF
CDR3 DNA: TGCGCCAGCAGCCAAGATGTACAACGCCACGAGCAGTACTTC

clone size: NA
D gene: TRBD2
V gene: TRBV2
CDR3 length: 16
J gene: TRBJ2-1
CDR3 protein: CASRGRRDYQNNEQFF
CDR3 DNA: TGTGCCAGCAGGGGACGAAGGGACTACCAAAACAATGAGCAGTTCTTC

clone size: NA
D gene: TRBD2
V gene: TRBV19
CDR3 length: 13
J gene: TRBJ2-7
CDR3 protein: CASTSFEAGEMYF
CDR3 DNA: TGTGCCAGTACCTCTTTTGAAGCGGGGGAGATGTACTTC

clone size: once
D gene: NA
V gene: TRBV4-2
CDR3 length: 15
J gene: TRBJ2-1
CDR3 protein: CASSQAEEAYNEQFF
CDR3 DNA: TGTGCCAGCAGCCAAGCGGAGGAGGCCTACAATGAGCAGTTCTTC

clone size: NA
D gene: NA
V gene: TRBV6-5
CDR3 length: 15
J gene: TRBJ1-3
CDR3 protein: CASSYQGSSGNTIYF
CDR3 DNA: TGTGCCAGCAGTTACCAGGGAAGCTCTGGAAACACCATATATTTT

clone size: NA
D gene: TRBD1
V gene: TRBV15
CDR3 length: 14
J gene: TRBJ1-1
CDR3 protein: CATSRETGVAEAFF
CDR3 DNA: TGTGCCACCAGCAGAGAAACAGGGGTTGCTGAAGCTTTCTTT

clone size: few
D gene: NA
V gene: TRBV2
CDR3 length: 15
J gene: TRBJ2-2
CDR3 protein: CASSEALLLTGELFF
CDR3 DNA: TGTGCCAGCAGTGAAGCGCTACTCCTGACCGGGGAGCTGTTTTTT

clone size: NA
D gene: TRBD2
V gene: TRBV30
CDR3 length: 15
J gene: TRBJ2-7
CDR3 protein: CAWSVSGRRYYEQYF
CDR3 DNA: TGTGCCTGGAGTGTAAGCGGGAGGCGCTACTACGAGCAGTACTTC

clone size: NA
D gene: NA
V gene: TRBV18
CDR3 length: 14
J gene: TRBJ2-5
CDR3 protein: CASSPPWHQETQYF
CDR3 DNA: TGTGCCAGCTCACCCCCTTGGCACCAAGAGACCCAGTACTTC

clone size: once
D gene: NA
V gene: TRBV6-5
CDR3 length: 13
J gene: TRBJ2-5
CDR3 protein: CASSSGSGETQYF
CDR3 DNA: TGTGCCAGCAGCTCAGGGTCCGGGGAGACCCAGTACTTC

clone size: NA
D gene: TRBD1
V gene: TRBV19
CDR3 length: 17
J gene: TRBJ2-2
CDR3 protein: CASSIDRGRDWAGELFF
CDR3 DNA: TGTGCCAGTAGTATCGACAGGGGGCGAGACTGGGCCGGGGAGCTGTTTTTT

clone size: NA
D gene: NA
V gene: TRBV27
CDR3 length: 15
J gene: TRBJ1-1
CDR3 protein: CASSLWAGRDTEAFF
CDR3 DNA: TGTGCCAGCAGTTTATGGGCAGGGAGGGACACTGAAGCTTTCTTT

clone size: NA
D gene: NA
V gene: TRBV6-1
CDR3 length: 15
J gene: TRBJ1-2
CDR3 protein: CASSETLGGNYGYTF
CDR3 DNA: TGTGCCAGCAGTGAAACCCTAGGAGGAAACTATGGCTACACCTTC

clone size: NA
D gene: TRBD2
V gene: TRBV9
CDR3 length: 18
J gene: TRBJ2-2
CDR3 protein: CASSVGTSGSFTTGELFF
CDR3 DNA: TGTGCCAGCAGCGTGGGGACTAGCGGGAGTTTCACCACCGGGGAGCTGTTTTTT

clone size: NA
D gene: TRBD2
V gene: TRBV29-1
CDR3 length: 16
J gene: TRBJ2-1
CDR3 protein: CSVERSGSGSTNEQFF
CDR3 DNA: TGCAGCGTTGAAAGATCGGGTAGCGGGAGTACCAATGAGCAGTTCTTC

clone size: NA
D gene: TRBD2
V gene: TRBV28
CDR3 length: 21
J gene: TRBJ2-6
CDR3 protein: CASSPSGTSGGGTSGANVLTF
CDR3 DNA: TGTGCCAGCTCACCATCAGGGACTAGCGGGGGCGGGACCTCTGGGGCCAACGTCCTGACTTTC

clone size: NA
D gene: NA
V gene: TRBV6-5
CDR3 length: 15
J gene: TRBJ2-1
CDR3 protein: CASSSETESYNEQFF
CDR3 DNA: TGTGCCAGCAGTTCGGAGACTGAGTCCTACAATGAGCAGTTCTTC

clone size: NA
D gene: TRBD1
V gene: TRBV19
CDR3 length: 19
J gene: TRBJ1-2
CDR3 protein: CASSISISGGFSMISGYTF
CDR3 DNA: TGTGCCAGTAGTATATCGATTTCAGGGGGCTTCTCAATGATCAGCGGCTACACCTTC

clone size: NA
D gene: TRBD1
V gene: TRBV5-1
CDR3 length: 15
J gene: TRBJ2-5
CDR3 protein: CASSLGQGIQETQYF
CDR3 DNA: TGCGCCAGCAGCCTGGGACAGGGGATCCAAGAGACCCAGTACTTC

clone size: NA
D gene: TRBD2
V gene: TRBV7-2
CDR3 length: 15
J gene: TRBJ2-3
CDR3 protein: CASSSSGISTDTQYF
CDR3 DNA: TGTGCCAGCAGCTCCAGCGGGATCAGCACAGATACGCAGTATTTT

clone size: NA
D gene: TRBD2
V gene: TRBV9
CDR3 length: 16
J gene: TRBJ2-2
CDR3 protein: CASSVRLAVNTGELFF
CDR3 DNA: TGTGCCAGCAGCGTAAGACTAGCGGTTAACACCGGGGAGCTGTTTTTT

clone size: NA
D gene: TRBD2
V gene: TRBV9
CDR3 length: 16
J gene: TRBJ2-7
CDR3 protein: CASSPGLAGATYEQYF
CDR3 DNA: TGTGCCAGCAGTCCGGGACTAGCGGGGGCTACCTACGAGCAGTACTTC

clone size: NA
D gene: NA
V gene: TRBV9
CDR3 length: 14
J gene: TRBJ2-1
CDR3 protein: CASSVVRAGYEQFF
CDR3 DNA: TGTGCCAGCAGCGTAGTCAGGGCGGGATATGAGCAGTTCTTC

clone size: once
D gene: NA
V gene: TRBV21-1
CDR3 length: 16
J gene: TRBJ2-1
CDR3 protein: CARTEFGTSKGYEQFF
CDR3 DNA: TGTGCCCGCACTGAATTCGGGACTAGCAAGGGTTATGAGCAGTTCTTC

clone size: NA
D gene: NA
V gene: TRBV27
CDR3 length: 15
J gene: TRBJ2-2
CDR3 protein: CASSLLASPAGELFF
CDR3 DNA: TGTGCCAGCAGTTTATTGGCTAGTCCTGCCGGGGAGCTGTTTTTT

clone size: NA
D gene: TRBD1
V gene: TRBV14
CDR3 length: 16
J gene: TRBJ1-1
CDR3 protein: CASSQWGQGGNTEAFF
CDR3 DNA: TGTGCCAGCAGCCAATGGGGACAGGGGGGAAACACTGAAGCTTTCTTT

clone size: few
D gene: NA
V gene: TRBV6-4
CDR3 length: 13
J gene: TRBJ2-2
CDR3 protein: CASSAQNTGELFF
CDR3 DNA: TGTGCCAGCAGTGCCCAGAACACCGGGGAGCTGTTTTTT

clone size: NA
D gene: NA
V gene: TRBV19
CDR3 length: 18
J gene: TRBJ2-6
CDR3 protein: CASSIAGSFSSGANVLTF
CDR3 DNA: TGTGCCAGTAGTATTGCAGGCTCCTTTTCCTCTGGGGCCAACGTCCTGACTTTC

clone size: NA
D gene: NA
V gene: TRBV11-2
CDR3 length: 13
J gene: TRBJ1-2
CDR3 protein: CASSFKENYGYTF
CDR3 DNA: TGTGCCAGCAGCTTCAAGGAGAACTATGGCTACACCTTC

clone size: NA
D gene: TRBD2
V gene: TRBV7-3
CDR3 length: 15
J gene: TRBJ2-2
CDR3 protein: CASRFGGGGTGELFF
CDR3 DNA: TGTGCCAGCAGGTTCGGCGGGGGAGGAACCGGGGAGCTGTTTTTT

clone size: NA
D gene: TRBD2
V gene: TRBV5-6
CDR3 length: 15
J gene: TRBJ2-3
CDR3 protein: CASSLRASGGDTQYF
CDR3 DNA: TGTGCCAGCAGCTTGCGGGCTAGCGGAGGAGATACGCAGTATTTT

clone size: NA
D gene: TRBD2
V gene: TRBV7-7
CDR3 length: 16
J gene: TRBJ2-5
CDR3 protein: CASSRGTSGMVETQYF
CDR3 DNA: TGTGCTAGCAGCAGAGGGACTAGCGGGATGGTAGAGACCCAGTACTTC

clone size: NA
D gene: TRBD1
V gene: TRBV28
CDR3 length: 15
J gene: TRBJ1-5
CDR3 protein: CASSLYGTAHQPQHF
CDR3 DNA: TGTGCCAGCAGTTTATATGGGACAGCGCATCAGCCCCAGCATTTT

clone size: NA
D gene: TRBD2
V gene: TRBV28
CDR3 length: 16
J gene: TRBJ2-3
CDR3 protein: CASSPPTSGFTDTQYF
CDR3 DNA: TGTGCCAGCAGCCCCCCGACTAGCGGCTTCACAGATACGCAGTATTTT

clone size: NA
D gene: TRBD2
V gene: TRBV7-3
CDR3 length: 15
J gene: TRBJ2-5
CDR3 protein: CASSLTLARGETQYF
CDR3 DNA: TGTGCCAGCAGCTTAACACTAGCGCGGGGAGAGACCCAGTACTTC

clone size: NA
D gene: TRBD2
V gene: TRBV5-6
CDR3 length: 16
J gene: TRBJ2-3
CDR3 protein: CASSFYSGGYTDTQYF
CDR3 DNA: TGTGCCAGCAGCTTCTATAGCGGGGGCTACACAGATACGCAGTATTTT

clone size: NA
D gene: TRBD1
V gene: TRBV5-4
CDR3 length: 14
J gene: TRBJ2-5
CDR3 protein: CASSQGQVPETQYF
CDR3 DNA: TGTGCCAGCAGCCAAGGACAGGTCCCGGAGACCCAGTACTTC

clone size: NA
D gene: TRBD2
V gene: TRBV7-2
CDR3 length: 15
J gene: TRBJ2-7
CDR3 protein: CASSLGSSGIREQYF
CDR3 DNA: TGTGCCAGCAGCTTAGGATCTAGCGGGATTCGCGAGCAGTACTTC

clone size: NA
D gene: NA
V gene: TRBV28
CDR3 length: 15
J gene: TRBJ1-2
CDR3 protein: CASSPPGLSGGGYTF
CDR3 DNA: TGTGCCAGCAGTCCCCCGGGCCTATCGGGGGGGGGCTACACCTTC

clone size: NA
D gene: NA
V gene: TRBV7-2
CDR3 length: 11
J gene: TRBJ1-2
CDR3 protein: CASSPGYGYTF
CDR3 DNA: TGTGCCAGCAGCCCCGGCTATGGCTACACCTTC

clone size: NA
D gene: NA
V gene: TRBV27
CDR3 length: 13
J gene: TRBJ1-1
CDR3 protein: CASSFVGATEAFF
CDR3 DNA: TGTGCCAGCAGTTTCGTAGGGGCCACTGAAGCTTTCTTT

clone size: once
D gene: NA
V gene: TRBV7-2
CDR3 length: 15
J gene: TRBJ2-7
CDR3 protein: CASSLNPGSSYEQYF
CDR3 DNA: TGTGCCAGCAGCTTAAACCCGGGAAGCAGTTACGAGCAGTACTTC